The clone carrying this TCR beta chain was picked up a small number of times. What it recognizes is unknown. This sample was taken from a study of cytomegalovirus exposure and HLA in healthy donors. Study-wide findings and caveats: Within an earlier analysis, most TCR beta V segments proved productive either about 90% or about 30% of the time.

CDR3 size: 14 residues. The junction had 6 bases not matched to a gene; V was cut back by 3 bases and J by 7 bases. Germline CDR1 reads SGDLS; CDR2 reads YYNGEE. PCR was performed using 60 Vbeta and 13 Jbeta primers. As processed by the authors: Approximately 12 million of 75 million to 85 million unique TCR beta chains were shared, per a later count. Here immunoSEQ multiplex PCR was the method, and the copy in TCRdb shows in-frame clones only, minus some. V, J and clone size are those of that table, while D and trimming were read from the DNA. Of more than 100,000 clones detected, roughly 9.6% appear once; the ten largest clones hold approximately 7.5%.

The receptor comes from a woman in her thirties or forties in good health and CMV-seropositive. Sequencing used PBMCs. The genes are TRBV9 and TRBJ2-3; 9 positions agree with TRBD2. The DNA of the CDR3 is TGTGCCAGCAGCGAGGCTAGCGGGGCCAATACGCAGTATTTT. It translates to CASSEASGANTQYF.